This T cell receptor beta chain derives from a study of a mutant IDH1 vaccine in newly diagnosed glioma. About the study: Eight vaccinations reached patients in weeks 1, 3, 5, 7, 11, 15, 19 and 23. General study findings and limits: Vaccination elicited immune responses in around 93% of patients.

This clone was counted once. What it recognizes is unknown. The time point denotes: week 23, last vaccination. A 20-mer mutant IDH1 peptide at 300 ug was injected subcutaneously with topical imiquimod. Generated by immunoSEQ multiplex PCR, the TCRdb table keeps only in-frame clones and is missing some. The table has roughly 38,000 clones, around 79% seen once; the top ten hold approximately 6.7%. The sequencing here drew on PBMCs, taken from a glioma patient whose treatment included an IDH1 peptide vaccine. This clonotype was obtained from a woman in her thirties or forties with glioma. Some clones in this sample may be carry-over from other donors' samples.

In DNA form, the CDR3 reads TGCGCCAGCAGCCAGGGGGAGGCCGAGCAGTTCTTC. Residues: CASSQGEAEQFF. The chain links TRBV4-3 to TRBJ2-1; maybe TRBD2 (6 bases). The V gene's germline CDR1 is LGHNA and CDR2 YSLEER. The CDR3 has 12 residues. Trimming took 3 bases from V and 10 from J, leaving 10 bases between them.